The 7 T cell receptor beta chains in this list originate from one sample, sequenced in a study of control samples from healthy donors and cancer patients. Produced via immunoSEQ multiplex PCR; TCRdb's table is partial and in-frame only. The data show 150,000 to 200,000 clones, roughly 91% seen once. The sample consisted of blood. These receptors were obtained from a man in his late teens or twenties in good health.

This clone was observed a few times. The chain carries TRBV30 and TRBJ2-1; D is ambiguous. V dropped 0 bases and J dropped 5 bases, with 11 bases sitting between them. CDR1 and CDR2 (germline): GTSNPN, SVGIG (reference sequence). The CDR3 is 14 amino acids. The CDR3 nucleotides read TGTGCCTGGAGTGTACCCCTCGCACACAATGAGCAGTTCTTC. Protein product: CAWSVPLAHNEQFF. Using reference TRBV30 and TRBJ2-1 for the parts outside the CDR3, the full variable domain is SQTIHQWPATLVQPVGSPLSLECTVEGTSNPNLYWYRQAAGRGLQLLFYSVGIGQISSEVPQNLSASRPQDRQFILSSKKLLLSDSGFYLCAWSVPLAHNEQFFGPGTRLTVL.

V usage is TRBV27 and J usage is TRBJ1-4, with 8 bases aligning to TRBD1. V dropped 5 bases and J dropped 4; count of bases not matched to a gene: 6. CDR3 size: 15 residues. Germline loops: CDR1 MNHEY, CDR2 SMNVEV (reference sequence). The CDR3 reads CASSPRTGYNEKLFF. The CDR3, as DNA: TGTGCCAGCAGTCCTCGGACAGGGTATAATGAAAAACTGTTTTTT.

This clone was observed a handful of times. The genes are TRBV7-9 and TRBJ2-7, with a weak D call TRBD1 (6 bases). Germline-derived CDR1 and CDR2 are SEHNR and FQNEAQ (reference sequence). Trimming cost V 5 bases and J 6 bases, with 11 bases left between them. The CDR3 consists of 12 residues. In DNA, the CDR3 is TGTGCCAGCAGCCGACAGGTATTCGAGCAGTACTTC. Protein sequence: CASSRQVFEQYF.

The V gene is TRBV25-1, the J gene TRBJ1-5, with unresolved D. The germline V gene has CDR1 MGHDK and CDR2 SYGVNS. There are 13 residues in the CDR3. With 6 bases removed from V and 2 bases from J, the gap between germline ends came to 8 bases. CDR3 bases: TGTGCCAGCAGAGGAGGAGGCAATCAGCCCCAGCATTTT. Translated: CASRGGGNQPQHF.

This chain links TRBV6-1 with TRBJ2-2; D may be TRBD1 or TRBD2 (6 bases each). The germline CDR1 and CDR2 sequences are MNHNS and SASEGT. CDR3 length: 17 residues. Trimming pared 0 bases from V and 6 bases from J, leaving 17 bases between. This CDR3 is CASSEAILRGGPGELFF. CDR3 DNA sequence: TGTGCCAGCAGTGAAGCGATCCTCCGAGGGGGGCCCGGGGAGCTGTTTTTT.

The genes are TRBV29-1 and TRBJ2-1, with 8 bases matching TRBD1. Germline lookup yields CDR1 SQVTM and CDR2 ANQGSEA. With V trimmed by 3 bases and J by 1 base, 11 bases remained unmatched. There are 17 residues in the CDR3. The CDR3 DNA reads as TGCAGCGTTGAGGGCCCCCAGGGGGCGAAGTCCTACAATGAGCAGTTCTTC. This sequence encodes CSVEGPQGAKSYNEQFF.

The V and J genes are TRBV29-1 and TRBJ1-1; D gene ambiguous. Germline V gives CDR1 SQVTM, CDR2 ANQGSEA. Trimming stripped 3 bases from V and 1 base from J, with 15 bases between. The CDR3 spans 15 residues. The CDR3 DNA sequence: TGCAGCGTTGAGGTCCCCTCTAAGCCGAACACTGAAGCTTTCTTT. Its protein is CSVEVPSKPNTEAFF.